These 3 T cell receptor beta chains share one sample of origin, sequenced in a study of blood T cell repertoires in COVID-19. Generated by immunoSEQ multiplex PCR, the TCRdb table keeps only in-frame clones and is missing some. There are approximately 140,000 clones in the sample; more than 80% occur only once, and about an eighth lies in the top ten. What was sequenced was peripheral blood. The receptors originated from a man younger than 30 with COVID-19, enrolled during active disease.

The V and J genes are TRBV12-3 or TRBV12-4 and TRBJ1-2; the D is unclear. The CDR3 consists of 13 residues. The ends were cut back, 2 bases at V and 3 bases at J, with 7 bases in the middle. CDR3 sequence (DNA): TGTGCCAGCAGTTTAAAGGGAGACTATGGCTACACCTTC. Translation gives CASSLKGDYGYTF.

This clone was seen just once. The chain carries TRBV27 and TRBJ2-3; 14 bases line up with TRBD2. The V gene's germline CDR1 is MNHEY and CDR2 SMNVEV (reference sequence). V shed 8 bases and J 6 bases; nucleotides not matched to a gene: 13. There are 17 residues in the CDR3. The CDR3, as DNA: TGTGCCAGCCGCCAGCTGGGGACTAGCGGGAGTGGGGATACGCAGTATTTT. This sequence encodes CASRQLGTSGSGDTQYF.

The V and J genes are TRBV5-6 and TRBJ2-1, with a possible D match to TRBD2 (6 bases). V gave up 0 bases and J gave up 6 bases, with 16 bases separating them. Germline V lookup: CDR1 SGHDT, CDR2 YYEEEE. The CDR3 loop spans 16 amino acids. The CDR3 here is CASSLGPQGAGNEQFF. CDR3 DNA sequence: TGTGCCAGCAGCTTGGGTCCTCAGGGAGCGGGCAATGAGCAGTTCTTC.